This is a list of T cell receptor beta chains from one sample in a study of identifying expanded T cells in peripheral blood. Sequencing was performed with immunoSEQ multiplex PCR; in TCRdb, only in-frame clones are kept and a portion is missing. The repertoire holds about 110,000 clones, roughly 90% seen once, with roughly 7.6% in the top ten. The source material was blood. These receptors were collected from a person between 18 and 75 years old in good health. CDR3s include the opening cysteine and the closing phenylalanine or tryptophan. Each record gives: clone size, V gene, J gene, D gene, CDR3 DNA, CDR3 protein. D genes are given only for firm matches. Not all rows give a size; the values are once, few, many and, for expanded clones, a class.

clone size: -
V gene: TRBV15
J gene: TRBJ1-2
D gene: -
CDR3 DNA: TGTGCCGCCAGCGAGGGGAACTATGGCTACACCTTC
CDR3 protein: CAASEGNYGYTF

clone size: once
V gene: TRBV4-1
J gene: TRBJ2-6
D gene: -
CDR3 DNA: TGCGCCAGCAGCCAAGTGGAGGGGGCATCTGGGGCCAACGTCCTGACTTTC
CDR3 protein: CASSQVEGASGANVLTF

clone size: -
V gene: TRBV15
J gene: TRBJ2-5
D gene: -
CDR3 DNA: TGTGCCACCAGCAGAGATCGGGGGAACCAAGAGACCCAGTACTTC
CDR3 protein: CATSRDRGNQETQYF

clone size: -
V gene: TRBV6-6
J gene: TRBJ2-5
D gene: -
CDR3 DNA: TGTGCCAGCAGTTACGGCGGAGGTGGGACCCAGTACTTC
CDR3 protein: CASSYGGGGTQYF

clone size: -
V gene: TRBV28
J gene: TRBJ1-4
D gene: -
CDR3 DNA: TGTGCCAGCAGTTTGGGGCCGGGTGCCTTCGAGGAACTGTTTTTT
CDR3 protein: CASSLGPGAFEELFF

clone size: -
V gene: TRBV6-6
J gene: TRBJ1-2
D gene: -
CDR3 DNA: TGTGCCAGCAGGCCTGGCGGGAACTATGGCTACACCTTC
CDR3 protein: CASRPGGNYGYTF

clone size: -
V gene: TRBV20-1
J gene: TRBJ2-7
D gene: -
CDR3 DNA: TGCAGTGCTAGTCCAGGGCCCGAGCAGTACTTC
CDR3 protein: CSASPGPEQYF

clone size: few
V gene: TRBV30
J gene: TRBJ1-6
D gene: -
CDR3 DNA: TGTGCCTGGAGTGTGGGGGATTCACCCCTCCACTTT
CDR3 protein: CAWSVGDSPLHF

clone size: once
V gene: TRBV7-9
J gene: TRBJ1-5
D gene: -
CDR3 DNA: TGTGCCAGCAGCTTAGTTCCGACAGATAATCAGCATTTT
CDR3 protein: CASSLVPTDNQHF

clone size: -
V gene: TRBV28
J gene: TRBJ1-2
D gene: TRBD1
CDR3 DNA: TGTGCCAGCAGTTTACGGGACAGACTATATGGCTACACCTTC
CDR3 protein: CASSLRDRLYGYTF

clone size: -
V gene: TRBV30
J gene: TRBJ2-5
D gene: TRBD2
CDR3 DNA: TGTGCCTGGACTAGCGGGGGGCGGTACCAAGAGACCCAGTACTTC
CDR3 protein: CAWTSGGRYQETQYF

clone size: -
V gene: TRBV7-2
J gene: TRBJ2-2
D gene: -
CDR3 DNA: TGTGCCAGCAGCCCGAGGGTCGGGACCGGGGAGCTGTTTTTT
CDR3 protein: CASSPRVGTGELFF

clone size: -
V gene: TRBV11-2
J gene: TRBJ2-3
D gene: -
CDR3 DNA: TGTGCCAGCAGCTCACAGCCTTCTGCTAGCACAGATACGCAGTATTTT
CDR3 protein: CASSSQPSASTDTQYF

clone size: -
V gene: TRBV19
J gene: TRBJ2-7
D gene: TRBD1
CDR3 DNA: TGTGCCAGTAGCCCCCGGGACAGGGGCTACGAGCAGTACTTC
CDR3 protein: CASSPRDRGYEQYF

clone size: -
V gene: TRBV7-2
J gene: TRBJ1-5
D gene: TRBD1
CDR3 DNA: TGTGCCAGCAGCTTTGACAGGGGTAATCAGCCCCAGCATTTT
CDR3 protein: CASSFDRGNQPQHF

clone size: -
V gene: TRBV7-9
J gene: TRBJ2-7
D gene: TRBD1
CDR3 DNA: TGTGCCAGCAGCTCACGACAGGGGGGCTGGTACGAGCAGTACTTC
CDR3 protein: CASSSRQGGWYEQYF

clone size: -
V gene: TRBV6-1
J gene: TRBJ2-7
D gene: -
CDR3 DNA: TGTGCCAGCAGAGCCGGCGCTAACCGTGGGTACGAGCAGTACTTC
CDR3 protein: CASRAGANRGYEQYF

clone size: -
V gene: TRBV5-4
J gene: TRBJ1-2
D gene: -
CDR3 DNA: TGTGCCAGCAGCTTGAGCAGGGATTCCCATGGCTACACCTTC
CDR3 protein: CASSLSRDSHGYTF

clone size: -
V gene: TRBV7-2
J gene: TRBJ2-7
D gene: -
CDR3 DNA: TGTGCCAGCAGCCGACAGGTCCTCTACGAGCAGTACTTC
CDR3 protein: CASSRQVLYEQYF

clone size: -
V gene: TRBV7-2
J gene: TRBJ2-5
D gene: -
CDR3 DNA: TGTGCCAGCAGCTTAGCCGCCATCCAAGAGACCCAGTACTTC
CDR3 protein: CASSLAAIQETQYF

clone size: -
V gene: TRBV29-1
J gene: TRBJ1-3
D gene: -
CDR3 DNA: TGCAGCGCGTTGGACAGAGGGAGAAACACCATATATTTT
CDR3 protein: CSALDRGRNTIYF

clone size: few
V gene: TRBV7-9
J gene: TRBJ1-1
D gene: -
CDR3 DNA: TGTGCCAGCAGCTTAGGAGGTGGCACGATGAACACTGAAGCTTTCTTT
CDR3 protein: CASSLGGGTMNTEAFF

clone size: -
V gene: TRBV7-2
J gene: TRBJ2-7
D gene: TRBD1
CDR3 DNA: TGTGCCAGCAGCCGAGACAGGGGTTTGGGCGAGCAGTACTTC
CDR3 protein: CASSRDRGLGEQYF

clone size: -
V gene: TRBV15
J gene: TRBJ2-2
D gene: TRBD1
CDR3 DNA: TGTGCCACCAGCAGAGGGGGACAGGGTAACGGGGAGCTGTTTTTT
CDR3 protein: CATSRGGQGNGELFF

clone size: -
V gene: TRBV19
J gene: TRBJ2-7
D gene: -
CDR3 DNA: TGTGCCAGTACCTGGGGCGCAGGATCCTACGAGCAGTACTTC
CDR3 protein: CASTWGAGSYEQYF

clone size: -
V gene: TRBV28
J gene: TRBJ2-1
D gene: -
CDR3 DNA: TGTGCCAGCAGTTTGTCTCGGGCAGGCGATGAGCAGTTCTTC
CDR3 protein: CASSLSRAGDEQFF

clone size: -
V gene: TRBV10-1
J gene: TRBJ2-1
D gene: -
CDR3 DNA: TGCGCCAGCAGTGAGTCGGGGGACAATTACTACAATGAGCAGTTCTTC
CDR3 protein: CASSESGDNYYNEQFF

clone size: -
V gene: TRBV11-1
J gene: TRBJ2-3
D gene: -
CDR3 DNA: TGTGCCAGCAGCCCCGACGGGGGGCCAGATACGCAGTATTTT
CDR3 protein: CASSPDGGPDTQYF

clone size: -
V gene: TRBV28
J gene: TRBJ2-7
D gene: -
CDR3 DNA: TGTGCCAGCAGTTCTCCAGGTTACGAGCAGTACTTC
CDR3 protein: CASSSPGYEQYF

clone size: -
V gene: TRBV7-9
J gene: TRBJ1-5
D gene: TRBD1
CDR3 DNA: TGTGCCAGCAGCCACGGGACAGGGTATCAGCCCCAGCATTTT
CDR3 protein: CASSHGTGYQPQHF

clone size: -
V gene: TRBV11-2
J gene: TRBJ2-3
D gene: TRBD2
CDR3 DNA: TGTGCCAGCAGCTTAGATCGCCGGCTAGCGGGAGTCGCAGATACGCAGTATTTT
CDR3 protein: CASSLDRRLAGVADTQYF

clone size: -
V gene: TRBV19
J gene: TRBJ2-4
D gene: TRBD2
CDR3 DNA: TGTGCCAGTCCTCGGGGGGAGATAGCCAAAAACATTCAGTACTTC
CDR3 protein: CASPRGEIAKNIQYF

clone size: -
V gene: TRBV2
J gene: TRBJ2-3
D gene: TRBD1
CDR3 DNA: TGTGCCAGCAGGCCGACAGGGGGTAGCACAGATACGCAGTATTTT
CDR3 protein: CASRPTGGSTDTQYF

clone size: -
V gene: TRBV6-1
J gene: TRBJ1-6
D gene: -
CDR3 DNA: TGTGCCAGCAGTGAAAGGGCGGGGGTGGTTGTAAGTAATTCACCCCTCCACTTT
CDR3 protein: CASSERAGVVVSNSPLHF

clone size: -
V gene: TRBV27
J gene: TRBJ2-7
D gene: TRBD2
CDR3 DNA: TGTGCCAGCAGCATAGCGGCGGGAGGGTCCTACGAGCAGTACTTC
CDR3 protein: CASSIAAGGSYEQYF

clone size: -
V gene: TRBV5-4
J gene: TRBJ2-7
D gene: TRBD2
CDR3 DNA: TGTGCCAGCAGTTCGACTAGCGCCGGTCCCTACGAGCAGTACTTC
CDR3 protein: CASSSTSAGPYEQYF

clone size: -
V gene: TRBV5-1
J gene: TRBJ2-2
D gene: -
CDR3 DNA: TGCGCCAGCAGCTCTCTCCGAGTGGGGAACACCGGGGAGCTGTTTTTT
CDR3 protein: CASSSLRVGNTGELFF

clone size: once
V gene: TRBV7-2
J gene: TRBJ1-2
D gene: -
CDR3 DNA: TGTGCCAGCAGCTTAGGCGGGGTAAATGGCTATGGCTACACCTTC
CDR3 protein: CASSLGGVNGYGYTF

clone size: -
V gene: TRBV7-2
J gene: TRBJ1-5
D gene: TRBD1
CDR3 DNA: TGTGCCAGCAGCACCCGACAGGGGAATCAGCCCCAGCATTTT
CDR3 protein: CASSTRQGNQPQHF